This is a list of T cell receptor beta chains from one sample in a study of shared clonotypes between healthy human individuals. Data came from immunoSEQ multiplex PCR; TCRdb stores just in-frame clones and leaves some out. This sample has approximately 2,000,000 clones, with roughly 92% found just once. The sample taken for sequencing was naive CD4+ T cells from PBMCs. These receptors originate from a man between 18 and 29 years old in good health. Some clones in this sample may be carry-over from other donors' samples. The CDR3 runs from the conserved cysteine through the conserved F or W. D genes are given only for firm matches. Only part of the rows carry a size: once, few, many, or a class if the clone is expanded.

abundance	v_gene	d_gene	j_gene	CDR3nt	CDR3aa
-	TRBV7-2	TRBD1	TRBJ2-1	TGTGCCAGCCAAAAGGACAGGGAATCCTACAATGAGCAGTTCTTC	CASQKDRESYNEQFF
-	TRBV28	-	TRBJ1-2	TGTGCCAGCAGTTTGGGTTCGGGGTCGCCCAGAGATGGCTACACCTTC	CASSLGSGSPRDGYTF
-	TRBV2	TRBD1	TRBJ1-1	TGTGCCAGCAGTAGACAGGGGTCAACTGAAGCTTTCTTT	CASSRQGSTEAFF
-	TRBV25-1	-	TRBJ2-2	TGTGCCAGCAGCCACCGAGGGGTAGCCGGGGAGCTGTTTTTT	CASSHRGVAGELFF
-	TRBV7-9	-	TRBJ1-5	TGTGCCAGCAGCTTAGATAACCCCTATCAGCCCCAGCATTTT	CASSLDNPYQPQHF
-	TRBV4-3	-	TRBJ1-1	TGCGCCAGCAGCCAAGACCTGGCCACTGAAGCTTTCTTT	CASSQDLATEAFF
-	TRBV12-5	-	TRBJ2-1	TGTGCTAGTGGTTTTAATCCCTCGGCTAGCAGCTACAATGAGCAGTTCTTC	CASGFNPSASSYNEQFF
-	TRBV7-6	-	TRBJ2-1	TGTGCCAGCAGCCCCGATAGCGCCAGCTCCTACAATGAGCAGTTCTTC	CASSPDSASSYNEQFF
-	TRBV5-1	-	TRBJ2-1	TGCGCCAGCAGCTTGGTGCCAGATTACAATGAGCAGTTCTTC	CASSLVPDYNEQFF
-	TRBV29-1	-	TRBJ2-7	TGCAGCGTTGAAAGCGGGGCAGGGGGCTACGAGCAGTACTTC	CSVESGAGGYEQYF
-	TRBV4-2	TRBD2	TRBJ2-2	TGTGCCAGCAGCCAAGGGACTAGCGGGAGTACGGGGGAGCTGTTTTTT	CASSQGTSGSTGELFF
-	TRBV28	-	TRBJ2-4	TGTGCCAGCAGTTCCACGGGGGCTGGAGGTTACATTCAGTACTTC	CASSSTGAGGYIQYF
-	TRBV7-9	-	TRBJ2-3	TGTGCCAGCAGCGAAACTAGTACAGATACGCAGTATTTT	CASSETSTDTQYF
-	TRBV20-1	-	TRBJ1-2	TGCATCCCGGGGGCCTCCTATGGCTACACCTTC	CIPGASYGYTF
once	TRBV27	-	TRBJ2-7	TGTGCCAGCAGTTTCTCAGGTCAGGGTTGGGAGCAGTACTTC	CASSFSGQGWEQYF
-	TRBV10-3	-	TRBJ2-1	TGTGCCACCGGAAGCGGTAGCTCCTACAATGAGCAGTTCTTC	CATGSGSSYNEQFF
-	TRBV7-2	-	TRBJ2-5	TGTGCCAGCAGCTTATTGAGGGAGACCCAGTACTTC	CASSLLRETQYF
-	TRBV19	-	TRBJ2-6	TGTGCCAGTAGTTCCCGACAGAACTCTGGGGCCAACGTCCTGACTTTC	CASSSRQNSGANVLTF
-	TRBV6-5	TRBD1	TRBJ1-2	TGTGCCAGCAGTACAGGGGGCGGCTACACCTTC	CASSTGGGYTF
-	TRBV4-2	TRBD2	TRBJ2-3	TGTGCCAGCAGCCAACCCGGGGAGGGCGGTCCAGATACGCAGTATTTT	CASSQPGEGGPDTQYF
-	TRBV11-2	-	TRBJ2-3	TGTGCCAGCTCCGTGGATGGAGATACGCAGTATTTT	CASSVDGDTQYF
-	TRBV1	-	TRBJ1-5	TGCACCAGCAGCCAACCGGACCCGCCCAGCAATCAGCCCCAGCATTTT	CTSSQPDPPSNQPQHF
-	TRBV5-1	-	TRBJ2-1	TGCGCCAGCAGCCGTGATCAAGCGGACTCCTACAATGAGCAGTTCTTC	CASSRDQADSYNEQFF
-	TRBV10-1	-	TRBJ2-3	TGCGCCAGCAGTGATGGGGCGAGCGGGCGAGGAGTTTCAGATACGCAGTATTTT	CASSDGASGRGVSDTQYF
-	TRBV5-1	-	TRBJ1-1	TGCGCCAGCAGCTTGTTCGGACATAAGAACACTGAAGCTTTCTTT	CASSLFGHKNTEAFF
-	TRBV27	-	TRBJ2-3	TGTGCCAGCAGTTTATCCCACTACACAGATACGCAGTATTTT	CASSLSHYTDTQYF
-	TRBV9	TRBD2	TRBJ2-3	TGTGCCAGCAGCTTCAGACTAGCGGGAGGGACAGATACGCAGTATTTT	CASSFRLAGGTDTQYF
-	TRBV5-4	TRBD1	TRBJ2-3	TGTGCCAGAGGGACAGGGGGTAGAACAGATACGCAGTATTTT	CARGTGGRTDTQYF
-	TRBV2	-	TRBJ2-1	TGTGCCAGCAGACAGACTAGCTCCTACAATGAGCAGTTCTTC	CASRQTSSYNEQFF
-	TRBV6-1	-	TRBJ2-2	TGTGCCAGCAACTCAAGGCGAGCCCCAACCGGGGAGCTGTTTTTT	CASNSRRAPTGELFF
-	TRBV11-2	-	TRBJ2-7	TGTGCCAGCTTATTCCAACCTTTAGGCGAGCAGTACTTC	CASLFQPLGEQYF
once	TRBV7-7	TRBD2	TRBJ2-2	TGTGCCAGCAGCTCTAGCGGCACCGGGGAGCTGTTTTTT	CASSSSGTGELFF
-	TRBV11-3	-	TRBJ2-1	TGTGCCAGCAGCAATAGTTTGCATGAGCAGTTCTTC	CASSNSLHEQFF
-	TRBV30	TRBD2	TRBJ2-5	TGTGCCTGGAGTGTTGTCGGGGGGTTGTCCCAGTACTTC	CAWSVVGGLSQYF
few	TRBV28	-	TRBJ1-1	TGTGCCCTCAGGGGCCGAGGAACTGAAGCTTTCTTT	CALRGRGTEAFF
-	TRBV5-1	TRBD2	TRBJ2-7	TGCGCCAGCAGCTCCATGACTAGCGGAGCCTCCTACGAGCAGTACTTC	CASSSMTSGASYEQYF
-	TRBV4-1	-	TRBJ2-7	TGCGCCAGCAGTCGGGGGGCAGCGGATACCTACGAGCAGTACTTC	CASSRGAADTYEQYF
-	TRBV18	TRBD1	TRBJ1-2	TGTGCCAGCTCACCTGCTCGACAGGGGGCCGCCTATGGCTACACCTTC	CASSPARQGAAYGYTF
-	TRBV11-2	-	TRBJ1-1	TGTGCCAGCAGCCCCACCGGGAAGAACACTGAAGCTTTCTTT	CASSPTGKNTEAFF
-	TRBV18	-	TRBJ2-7	TGTGCCAGCTCACCACAGGACGCTCCCAGAGGGGAGTACTTC	CASSPQDAPRGEYF
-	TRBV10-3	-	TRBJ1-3	TGTGCCAGCGAGAGCTCTGGAAACACCATATATTTT	CASESSGNTIYF
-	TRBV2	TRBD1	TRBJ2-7	TGTGCCAGTGACAGGGGAGACAGCGAGCAGTACTTC	CASDRGDSEQYF
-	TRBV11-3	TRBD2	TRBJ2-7	TGTGCCAGCAGCTTAGCGGTGGATCTAGCGGGAGGGCCCTACGAGCAGTACTTC	CASSLAVDLAGGPYEQYF
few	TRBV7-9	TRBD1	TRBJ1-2	TGTGCCAGCAGCCCCCAACAGGGGGCGGAGGGCTACACCTTC	CASSPQQGAEGYTF
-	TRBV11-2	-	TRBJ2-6	TGTGCCAGCAGTCGGGTGCTTGGGGCCAACGTCCTGACTTTC	CASSRVLGANVLTF
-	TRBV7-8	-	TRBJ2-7	TGTGCCAGCAGCTTAGCTCACGTCGGCGAGCAGTACTTC	CASSLAHVGEQYF
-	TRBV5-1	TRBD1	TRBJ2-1	TGCGCCAGCCGTGACGCCCGGGACAGGTCCCACAATGAGCAGTTCTTC	CASRDARDRSHNEQFF